These 11 T cell receptor beta chains share one sample of origin, sequenced in a study of blood T cell repertoires in COVID-19. Here immunoSEQ multiplex PCR was the method, and the copy in TCRdb shows in-frame clones only, minus some. The table shows 200,000 to 300,000 clones, with roughly 80% occurring only once. The specimen was peripheral blood. The receptor source for this set is a woman older than 75 with acute or convalescent COVID-19.

The chain couples TRBV6-1 to TRBJ1-2; TRBD1 might be the D (6 bases). Germline V gene lookup returns CDR1 MNHNS and CDR2 SASEGT. This CDR3 is 15 amino acids long. V lost 3 bases, J lost 1 base, and 12 bases lay in between. The CDR3 DNA follows: TGTGCCAGCAGTGAGGGACATTCTGGTAACTATGGCTACACCTTC. Protein sequence: CASSEGHSGNYGYTF.

The chain recombines TRBV3-1 (or the pseudogene TRBV3-2) with TRBJ1-1, with no clear D. CDR1 and CDR2 (germline): LGHDT, YNNKEL (reference sequence). The V end lost 4 bases, the J end lost 3 bases, and 12 bases lay between the germline ends. The CDR3 runs 14 residues. CDR3 nucleotide sequence: TGTGCCAGCAGCCCCCACTCTCGGGACACTGAAGCTTTCTTT. Protein sequence: CASSPHSRDTEAFF.

Only one count was recorded for this clone. The chain recombines TRBV7-9 with TRBJ2-7; D is possibly TRBD1 (5 bases). Germline V lookup: CDR1 SEHNR, CDR2 FQNEAQ (reference sequence). The CDR3 is 13 amino acids. With 1 base removed from V and 9 bases from J, the gap between germline ends came to 13 bases. CDR3 sequence reads: CASSLGGREVQYF. For the CDR3, the DNA is TGTGCCAGCAGCTTAGGTGGCAGGGAAGTGCAGTACTTC. The complete variable domain, with remaining parts taken from reference TRBV7-9 and TRBJ2-7, reads DTGVSQNPRHKITKRGQNVTFRCDPISEHNRLYWYRQTLGQGPEFLTYFQNEAQLEKSRLLSDRFSAERPKGSFSTLEIQRTEQGDSAMYLCASSLGGREVQYFGPGTRLTVT.

This chain connects TRBV11-2 to TRBJ2-7, with 7 nucleotides matching TRBD1. The CDR3 runs 14 residues. Germline V lookup: CDR1 SGHAT, CDR2 FQNNGV. V trimming: 4 bases; J trimming: 9 bases; junction bases outside the gene matches: 12. The CDR3 DNA reads as TGTGCCAGCAGCTCATATCGACAGGGCAGGGGGCAGTACTTC. Its translation is CASSSYRQGRGQYF.

Regarding this clone: A much more abundant neighbour one base away suggests this may be a read error. This chain connects TRBV11-3 to TRBJ1-1; D is uncertain. Between the trimmed V and J ends, which lost 0 bases and 1 base, there was a span of 3 bases. CDR3 length: 13 residues. Germline V lookup: CDR1 SGHNT, CDR2 YENEEA. CDR3 residues: CASSLDRNTEAFF. In nucleotides, the CDR3 is TGTGCCAGCAGCTTAGACAGGAACACTGAAGCTTTCTTT.

V gene TRBV3-1 (or the pseudogene TRBV3-2) combines with J gene TRBJ2-7, with 9 bases lining up with TRBD2. Germline V gives CDR1 LGHDT, CDR2 YNNKEL (reference sequence). The CDR3 totals 16 residues. With V trimmed by 2 bases and J by 1 base, 6 bases remained unmatched. The CDR3 DNA is TGTGCCAGCAGCCAACCGCCTAGCGGGGTTTCCTACGAGCAGTACTTC. It specifies CASSQPPSGVSYEQYF.

This clone was detected a few times. The rearrangement joins TRBV19 to TRBJ1-3; TRBD1 matches 9 bases. This CDR3 has 17 residues. In germline, CDR1 is LNHDA, CDR2 SQIVND (reference sequence). V shed 5 bases and J 0 bases; nucleotides not matched to a gene: 8. For the CDR3, the DNA is TGTGCCAGTAGTCCCCGGACAGGGGACCTCTCTGGAAACACCATATATTTT. Protein product: CASSPRTGDLSGNTIYF.

This rearrangement joins TRBV5-4 to TRBJ2-2; 7 bases align to TRBD1. This CDR3 comprises 17 residues. V lost 3 bases to trimming and J lost 5 bases; unmatched junction nucleotides: 13. Per germline, CDR1 SGHNT and CDR2 YYREEE (reference sequence). In DNA, the CDR3 is TGTGCCAGCAGCTCTGCCAAACAGGGGATCGCGACCGGGGAGCTGTTTTTT. Its protein is CASSSAKQGIATGELFF. Full variable domain (missing parts from reference TRBV5-4 and TRBJ2-2): ETGVTQSPTHLIKTRGQQVTLRCSSQSGHNTVSWYQQALGQGPQFIFQYYREEENGRGNFPPRFSGLQFPNYSSELNVNALELDDSALYLCASSSAKQGIATGELFFGEGSRLTVL.

V gene TRBV28 combines with J gene TRBJ1-4, with 9 nucleotides matching TRBD1. The CDR3 extends over 14 amino acids. V lost 6 bases and J lost 8; bases outside the gene matches: 7. Looked up from germline, CDR1 is MDHEN and CDR2 is SYDVKM. In nucleotides, the CDR3 is TGTGCCAGCAGCAGGGACAGGGCAGCAGAAAAACTGTTTTTT. It codes for CASSRDRAAEKLFF.

This rearrangement joins TRBV19 to TRBJ1-4, with D maybe TRBD1 (5 bases). The germline V and J ends were trimmed by 10 bases and 0 bases, with 15 bases remaining between them. Germline CDR1 and CDR2: LNHDA and SQIVND (reference sequence). CDR3 size: 15 residues. CDR3 nucleotides: TGTGCCACCGGGGGGAGTCGCGCAACTAATGAAAAACTGTTTTTT. Amino acid sequence: CATGGSRATNEKLFF. The variable domain in full, completed from reference TRBV19 and TRBJ1-4, reads DGGITQSPKYLFRKEGQNVTLSCEQNLNHDAMYWYRQDPGQGLRLIYYSQIVNDFQKGDIAEGYSVSREKKESFPLTVTSAQKNPTAFYLCATGGSRATNEKLFFGSGTQLSVL.

This chain joins TRBV18 and TRBJ1-1; no definite D call. The V end lost 3 bases, the J end lost 1 base, and 12 bases lay between the germline ends. Germline CDR1 is KGHSH and CDR2 is LQKENI. CDR3 length: 15 amino acids. Here the CDR3 reads CASSPGRLQNTEAFF. In nucleotides, the CDR3 is TGTGCCAGCTCACCCGGGAGGCTTCAGAACACTGAAGCTTTCTTT.